The 10 T cell receptor beta chains presented below share a single source sample, sequenced in a study of blood T cell repertoires in COVID-19. Clones were read by immunoSEQ multiplex PCR, and TCRdb kept only the in-frame ones, dropping some. This sample carries 130,000 or so clones, 84% of them seen once, and the ten largest clones take about 1.3%. Source material: peripheral blood. These receptors were taken from a man between 60 and 75 years old with acute or convalescent COVID-19.

The J gene is TRBJ1-3, the V gene TRBV5-6, with a tentative D call TRBD1 (6 bases). The CDR3 has 15 amino acids. Germline-derived CDR1 and CDR2 are SGHDT and YYEEEE. V was pared by 2 bases and J by 2 bases, with 11 bases between. This chain's CDR3 is CASSLEGVTGNTIYF. CDR3 coding DNA: TGTGCCAGCAGCTTAGAGGGGGTGACTGGAAACACCATATATTTT.

The rearrangement uses TRBV5-1 and TRBJ2-7, with TRBD1 matching over 10 bases. The V segment lost 3 bases and the J segment 3 bases; nucleotides outside the gene matches: 3. Germline loops: CDR1 SGHRS, CDR2 YFSETQ. The CDR3 runs to 14 residues. The CDR3 DNA follows: TGCGCCAGCAGCTCGACAGGGGGCAACTACGAGCAGTACTTC. Its protein is CASSSTGGNYEQYF. Supplemented by reference TRBV5-1 and TRBJ2-7, the full variable domain reads KAGVTQTPRYLIKTRGQQVTLSCSPISGHRSVSWYQQTPGQGLQFLFEYFSETQRNKGNFPGRFSGRQFSNSRSEMNVSTLELGDSALYLCASSSTGGNYEQYFGPGTRLTVT.

This clone showed up just once. V usage is TRBV19 and J usage is TRBJ2-5; D perhaps matches TRBD2 (6 bases). Trimming shortened V by 10 bases and J by 0 bases, and 12 bases separated the two germline ends. The CDR3 is 13 amino acids. Germline lookup yields CDR1 LNHDA and CDR2 SQIVND (reference sequence). Here the CDR3 DNA reads TGTGCCACCAGAGCGGGTTACCAAGAGACCCAGTACTTC. Translating it yields CATRAGYQETQYF.

The rearrangement uses TRBV27 and TRBJ2-7; D call uncertain. Trimming cost V 7 bases and J 3 bases, with 7 bases left between them. CDR1 and CDR2 from the germline V gene are MNHEY and SMNVEV (reference sequence). The CDR3 is made up of 11 amino acids. The CDR3 sequence: CASKFVYEQYF. As DNA, the CDR3 is TGTGCCAGCAAATTCGTCTACGAGCAGTACTTC.

The V gene is TRBV5-1, the J gene TRBJ1-5; tentative D call: TRBD1 (6 bases). Germline loops: CDR1 SGHRS, CDR2 YFSETQ. V lost 5 bases to trimming and J lost 1 base, with 13 bases between them. This CDR3 spans 15 amino acids. CDR3 region: CASRTGTSSNQPQHF. DNA of the CDR3: TGCGCCAGCAGGACCGGGACATCAAGCAATCAGCCCCAGCATTTT.

Concerning this clone: Other DNA sequences in the same sample also yield this CDR3. The rearrangement uses TRBV7-2 and TRBJ2-2; the match to TRBD2 covers 12 bases. The CDR3 sequence is 17 residues long. Germline V gene sequence: CDR1 SGHTA, CDR2 FQGNSA. J gave up 3 bases and V 5 bases, and 7 bases lay outside the gene matches. The CDR3: CASSPLAGGPDTGELFF. CDR3 bases: TGTGCCAGCAGCCCCCTAGCGGGAGGGCCGGACACCGGGGAGCTGTTTTTT.

The chain carries TRBV27 and TRBJ2-7; D gene unclear. Trimming took 5 bases from V and 3 from J, leaving 17 bases between them. The CDR3 length is 15 residues. Germline lookup yields CDR1 MNHEY and CDR2 SMNVEV (reference sequence). The CDR3 protein is CASSPLRPVSYEQYF. The CDR3 DNA is TGTGCCAGCAGTCCACTCCGTCCCGTAAGCTACGAGCAGTACTTC.

A note on this clone: Germline is not matched at one junction end, which may reflect a read error. V gene TRBV15 combines with J gene TRBJ1-5; D is perhaps TRBD1 (6 bases). The germline gives CDR1 LNHNV, CDR2 YYDKDF (reference sequence). This CDR3 is 14 amino acids long. This CDR3 is CATSIDRSGQLQHF. The CDR3 nucleotides read TGTGCCACCAGCATCGACAGGTCGGGTCAGCTCCAGCATTTT.

This clone came up a few times. The genes are TRBV5-1 and TRBJ2-3, with D possibly TRBD1 on 5 matching bases. This CDR3 contains 17 residues. Deletions cut 0 bases from V and 0 bases from J, with 14 bases between. Germline CDR1 is SGHRS and CDR2 is YFSETQ. As DNA, the CDR3 is TGCGCCAGCAGCTTGGTTGGGTCAGGGATTAGCACAGATACGCAGTATTTT. Protein sequence: CASSLVGSGISTDTQYF.

The gene calls are TRBV5-1 and TRBJ2-3; TRBD2 is a possible D gene (5 bases). The length of the CDR3 is 15 residues. CDR1 is SGHRS and CDR2 is YFSETQ in the germline V gene. Trimming took off 4 bases at V and 4 bases at J, with 16 bases between the two ends. CDR3 residues: CASSPREGGADTQYF. CDR3 in DNA: TGCGCCAGCAGCCCTCGTGAGGGTGGCGCAGATACGCAGTATTTT.